This TCR beta chain originates from a study of control samples from healthy donors and cancer patients. CDR1 SQVTM and CDR2 ANQGSEA come from the germline V gene. The CDR3 is 12 residues long. The germline V and J ends were trimmed by 6 bases and 7 bases, with 16 bases remaining between them. Only in-frame clones appear in the TCRdb table, and some are missing; sequencing was by immunoSEQ multiplex PCR. The table lists just under 150,000 clones, about 91% of them singletons. The chain carries TRBV29-1 and TRBJ2-7; possibly TRBD1 or TRBD2 for D (6 bases each). This TCR was recovered from a young man in good health. The sequenced sample was blood. The CDR3 DNA reads TGCAGCGTAGGGGGGAGATTTGAGGAGCAGTACTTC. Translated, it gives CSVGGRFEEQYF.